This T cell receptor beta chain was sequenced for a study of cytomegalovirus exposure and HLA in healthy donors. The CDR3 consists of 13 residues. Germline loops: CDR1 MNHNS, CDR2 SASEGT. The V gene end was trimmed by 8 bases and the J gene end by 7 bases; junction bases not matched to a gene: 10. It was with 60 Vbeta and 13 Jbeta primers that the PCR ran. Assay used: immunoSEQ multiplex PCR; TCRdb lists only in-frame clones, some missing. The sample records about 150,000 clones, roughly 74% being singletons. This chain connects TRBV6-1 to TRBJ2-7; TRBD2 matches 8 bases. This sequence was found in a man aged 18-30 years in good health and CMV-seronegative. Material: PBMCs. The CDR3 nucleotides are TGTGCCAGCTGGGGACTAGGGGTTGAGGAGCAGTACTTC. Its translation is CASWGLGVEEQYF.